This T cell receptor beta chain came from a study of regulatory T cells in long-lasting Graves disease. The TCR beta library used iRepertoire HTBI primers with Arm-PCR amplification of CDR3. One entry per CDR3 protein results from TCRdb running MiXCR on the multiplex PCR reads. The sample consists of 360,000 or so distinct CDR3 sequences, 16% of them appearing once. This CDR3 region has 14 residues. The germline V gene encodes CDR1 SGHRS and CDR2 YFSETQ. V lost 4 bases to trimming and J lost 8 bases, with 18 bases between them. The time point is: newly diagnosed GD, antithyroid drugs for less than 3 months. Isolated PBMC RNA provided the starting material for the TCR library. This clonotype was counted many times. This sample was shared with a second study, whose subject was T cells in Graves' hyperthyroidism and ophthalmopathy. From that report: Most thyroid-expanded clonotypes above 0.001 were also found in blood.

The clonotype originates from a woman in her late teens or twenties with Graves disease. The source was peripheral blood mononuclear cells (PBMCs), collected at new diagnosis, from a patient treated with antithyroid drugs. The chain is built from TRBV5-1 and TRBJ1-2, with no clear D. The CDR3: CASSPDGEADGYTF. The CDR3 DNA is TGCGCCAGCAGCCCAGACGGGGAAGCGGACGGCTACACCTTC.